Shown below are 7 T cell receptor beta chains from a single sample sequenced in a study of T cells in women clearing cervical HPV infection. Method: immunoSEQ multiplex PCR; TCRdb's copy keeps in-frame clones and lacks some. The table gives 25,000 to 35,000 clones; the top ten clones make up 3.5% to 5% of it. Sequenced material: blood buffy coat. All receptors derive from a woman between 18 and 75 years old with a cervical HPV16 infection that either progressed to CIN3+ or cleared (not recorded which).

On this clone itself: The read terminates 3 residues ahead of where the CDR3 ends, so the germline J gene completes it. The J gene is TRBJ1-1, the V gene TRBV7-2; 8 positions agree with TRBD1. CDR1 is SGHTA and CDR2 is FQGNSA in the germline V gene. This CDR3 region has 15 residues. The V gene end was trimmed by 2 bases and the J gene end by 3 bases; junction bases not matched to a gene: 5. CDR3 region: CASSLSGGGYTEAFF. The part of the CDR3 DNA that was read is TGTGCCAGCAGCTTATCAGGGGGCGGGTACACTGAA.

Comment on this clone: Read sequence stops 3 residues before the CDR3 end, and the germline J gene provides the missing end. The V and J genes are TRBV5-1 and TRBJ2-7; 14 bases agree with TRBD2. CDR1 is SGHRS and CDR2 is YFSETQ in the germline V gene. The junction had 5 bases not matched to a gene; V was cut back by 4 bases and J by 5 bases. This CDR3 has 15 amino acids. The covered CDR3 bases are TGCGCCAGCAGCCCGGGACTAGCGGGAGTCCACGAG. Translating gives CASSPGLAGVHE. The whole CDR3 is CASSPGLAGVHEQYF.

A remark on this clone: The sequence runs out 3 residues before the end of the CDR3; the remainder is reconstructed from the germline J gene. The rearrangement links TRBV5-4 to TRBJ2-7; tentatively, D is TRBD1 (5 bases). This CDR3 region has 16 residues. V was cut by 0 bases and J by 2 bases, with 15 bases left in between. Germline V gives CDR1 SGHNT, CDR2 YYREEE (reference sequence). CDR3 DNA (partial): TGTGCCAGCAGCTTGGGTGGGGCAAAAAACCCCTACGAG. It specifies CASSLGGAKNPYE. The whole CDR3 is CASSLGGAKNPYEQYF.

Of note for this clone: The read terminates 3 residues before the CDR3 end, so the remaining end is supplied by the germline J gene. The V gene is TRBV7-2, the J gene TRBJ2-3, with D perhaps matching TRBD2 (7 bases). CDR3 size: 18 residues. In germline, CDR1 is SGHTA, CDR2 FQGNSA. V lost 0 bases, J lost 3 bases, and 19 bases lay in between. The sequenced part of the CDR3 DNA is TGTGCCAGCAGCTTAGCGGGGGGGGGCGCAGGGTTTACAGATACG. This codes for CASSLAGGGAGFTDT. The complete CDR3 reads CASSLAGGGAGFTDTQYF. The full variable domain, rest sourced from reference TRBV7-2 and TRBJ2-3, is GAGVSQSPSNKVTEKGKDVELRCDPISGHTALYWYRQSLGQGLEFLIYFQGNSAPDKSGLPSDRFSAERTGGSVSTLTIQRTQQEDSAVYLCASSLAGGGAGFTDTQYFGPGTRLTVL.

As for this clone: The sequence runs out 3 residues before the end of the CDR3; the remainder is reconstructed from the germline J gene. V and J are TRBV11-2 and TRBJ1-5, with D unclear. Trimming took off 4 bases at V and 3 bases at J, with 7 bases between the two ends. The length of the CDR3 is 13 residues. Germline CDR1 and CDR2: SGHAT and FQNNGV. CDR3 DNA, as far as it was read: TGTGCCAGCAGCTCGCGTCCCAATCAGCCC. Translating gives CASSSRPNQP. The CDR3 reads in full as CASSSRPNQPQHF. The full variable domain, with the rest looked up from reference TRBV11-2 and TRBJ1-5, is EAGVAQSPRYKIIEKRQSVAFWCNPISGHATLYWYQQILGQGPKLLIQFQNNGVVDDSQLPKDRFSAERLKGVDSTLKIQPAKLEDSAVYLCASSSRPNQPQHFGDGTRLSIL.

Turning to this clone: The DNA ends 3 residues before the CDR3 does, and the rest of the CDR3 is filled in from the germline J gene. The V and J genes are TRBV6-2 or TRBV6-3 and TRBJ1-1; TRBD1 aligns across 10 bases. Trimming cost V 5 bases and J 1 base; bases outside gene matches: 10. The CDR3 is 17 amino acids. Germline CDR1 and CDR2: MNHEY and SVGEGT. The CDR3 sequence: CASSQYRQGATNTEAFF. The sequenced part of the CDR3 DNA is TGTGCCAGCAGTCAGTACCGACAGGGGGCGACGAACACTGAA.

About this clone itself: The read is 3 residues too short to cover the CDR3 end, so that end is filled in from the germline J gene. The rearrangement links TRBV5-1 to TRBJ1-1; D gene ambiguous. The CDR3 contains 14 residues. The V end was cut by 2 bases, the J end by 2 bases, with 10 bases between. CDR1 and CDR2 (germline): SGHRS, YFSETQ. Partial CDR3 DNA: TGCGCCAGCAGCTTCGGGAGCGGCAACACTGAA. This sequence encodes CASSFGSGNTE. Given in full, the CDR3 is CASSFGSGNTEAFF. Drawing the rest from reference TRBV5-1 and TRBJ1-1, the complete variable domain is KAGVTQTPRYLIKTRGQQVTLSCSPISGHRSVSWYQQTPGQGLQFLFEYFSETQRNKGNFPGRFSGRQFSNSRSEMNVSTLELGDSALYLCASSFGSGNTEAFFGQGTRLTVV.